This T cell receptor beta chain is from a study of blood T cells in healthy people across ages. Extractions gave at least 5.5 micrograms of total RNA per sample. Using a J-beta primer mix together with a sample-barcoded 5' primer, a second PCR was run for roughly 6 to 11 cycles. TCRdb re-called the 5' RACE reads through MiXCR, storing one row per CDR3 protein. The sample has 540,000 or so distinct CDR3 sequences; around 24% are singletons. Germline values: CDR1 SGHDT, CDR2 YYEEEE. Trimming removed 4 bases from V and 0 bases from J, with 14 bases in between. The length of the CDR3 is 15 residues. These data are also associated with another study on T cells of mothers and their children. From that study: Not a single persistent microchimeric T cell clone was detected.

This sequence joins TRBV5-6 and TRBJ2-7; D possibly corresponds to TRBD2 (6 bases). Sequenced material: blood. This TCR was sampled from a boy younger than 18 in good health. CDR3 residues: CASSRIAANSYEQYF. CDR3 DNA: TGTGCCAGCAGCAGGATAGCGGCGAACTCCTACGAGCAGTACTTC.